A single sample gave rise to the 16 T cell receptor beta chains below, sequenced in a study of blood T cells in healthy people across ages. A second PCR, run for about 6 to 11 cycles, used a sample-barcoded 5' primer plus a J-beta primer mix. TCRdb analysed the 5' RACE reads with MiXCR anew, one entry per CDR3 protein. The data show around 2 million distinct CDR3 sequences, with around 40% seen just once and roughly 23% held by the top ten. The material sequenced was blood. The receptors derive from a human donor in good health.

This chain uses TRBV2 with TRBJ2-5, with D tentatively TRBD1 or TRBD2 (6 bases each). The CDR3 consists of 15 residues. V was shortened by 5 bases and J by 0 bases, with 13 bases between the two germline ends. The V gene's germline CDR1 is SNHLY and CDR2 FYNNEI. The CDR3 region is CASSSFGGDQETQYF. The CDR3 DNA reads TGTGCCAGCAGTTCCTTCGGGGGCGACCAAGAGACCCAGTACTTC.

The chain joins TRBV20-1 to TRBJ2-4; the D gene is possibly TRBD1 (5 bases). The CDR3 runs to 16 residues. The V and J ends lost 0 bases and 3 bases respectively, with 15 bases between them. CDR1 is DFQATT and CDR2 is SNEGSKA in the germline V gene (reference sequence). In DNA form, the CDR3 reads TGCAGTGCTAGAGATCCCAGGGATGGAGACAAAAACATTCAGTACTTC. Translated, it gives CSARDPRDGDKNIQYF.

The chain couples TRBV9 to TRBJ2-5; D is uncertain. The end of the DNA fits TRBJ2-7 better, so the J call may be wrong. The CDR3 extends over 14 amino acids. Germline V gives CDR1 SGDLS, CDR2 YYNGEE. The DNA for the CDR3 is TGTGCCAGCAGCGTAGCGAGTGAGAGGTACGAGCAGTACTTC. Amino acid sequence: CASSVASERYEQYF.

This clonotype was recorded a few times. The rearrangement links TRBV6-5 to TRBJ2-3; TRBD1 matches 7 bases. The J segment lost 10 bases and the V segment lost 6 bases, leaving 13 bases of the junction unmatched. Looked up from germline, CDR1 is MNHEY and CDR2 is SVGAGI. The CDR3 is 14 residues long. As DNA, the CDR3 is TGTGCCAGCAGCTTCGACAGGGAGTTAGTTGCGCAGTATTTT. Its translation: CASSFDRELVAQYF.

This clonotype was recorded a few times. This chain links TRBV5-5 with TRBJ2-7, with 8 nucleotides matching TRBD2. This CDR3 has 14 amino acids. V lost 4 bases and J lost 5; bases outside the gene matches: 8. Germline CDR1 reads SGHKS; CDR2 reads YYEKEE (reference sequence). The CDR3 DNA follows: TGTGCCAGCAGCCCGGGACTAGGGTTCGACGAGCAGTACTTC. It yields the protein CASSPGLGFDEQYF. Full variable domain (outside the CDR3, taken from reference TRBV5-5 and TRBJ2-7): DAGVTQSPTHLIKTRGQQVTLRCSPISGHKSVSWYQQVLGQGPQFIFQYYEKEERGRGNFPDRFSARQFPNYSSELNVNALLLGDSALYLCASSPGLGFDEQYFGPGTRLTVT.

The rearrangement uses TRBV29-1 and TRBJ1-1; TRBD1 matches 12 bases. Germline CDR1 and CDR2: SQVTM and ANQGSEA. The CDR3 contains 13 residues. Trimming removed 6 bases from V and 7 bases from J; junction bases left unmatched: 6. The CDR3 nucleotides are TGCAGCGTGGGGGGACAGGGGGCTGTTGAAGCTTTCTTT. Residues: CSVGGQGAVEAFF.

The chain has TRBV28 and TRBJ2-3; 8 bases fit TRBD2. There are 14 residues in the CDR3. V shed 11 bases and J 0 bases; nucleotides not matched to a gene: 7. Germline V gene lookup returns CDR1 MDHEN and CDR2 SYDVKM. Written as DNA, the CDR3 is TGTGCCGTCCGGGGGGGGACTAGCACAGATACGCAGTATTTT. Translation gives CAVRGGTSTDTQYF.

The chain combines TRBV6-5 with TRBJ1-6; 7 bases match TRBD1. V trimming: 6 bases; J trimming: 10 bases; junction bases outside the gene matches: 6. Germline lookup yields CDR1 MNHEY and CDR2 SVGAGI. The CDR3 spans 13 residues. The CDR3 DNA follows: TGTGCCAGCAGCTCAGGGGGTAGGTCACCCCTCCACTTT. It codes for CASSSGGRSPLHF.

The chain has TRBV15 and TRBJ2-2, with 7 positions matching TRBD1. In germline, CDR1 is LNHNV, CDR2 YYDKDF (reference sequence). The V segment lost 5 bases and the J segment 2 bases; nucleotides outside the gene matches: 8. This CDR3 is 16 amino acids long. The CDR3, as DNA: TGTGCCACCAGCCCTGATACAGGGGTTAACACCGGGGAGCTGTTTTTT. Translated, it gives CATSPDTGVNTGELFF.

CDR3 coding DNA: TGCAGTGCTAGAGATACAACTAGCGGGGGGGCAGATACGCAGTATTTT. This gives the protein CSARDTTSGGADTQYF. The V and J genes are TRBV20-1 and TRBJ2-3; 13 nucleotides agree with TRBD2. Germline CDR1 is DFQATT and CDR2 is SNEGSKA (reference sequence). The CDR3 has 16 amino acids. With V trimmed by 0 bases and J by 4 bases, 4 bases remained unmatched.

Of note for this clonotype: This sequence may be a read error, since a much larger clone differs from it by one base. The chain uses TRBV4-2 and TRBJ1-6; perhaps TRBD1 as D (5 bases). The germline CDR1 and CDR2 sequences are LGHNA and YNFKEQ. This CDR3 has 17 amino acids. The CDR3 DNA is TGTGCCGGCAGCCAAGAGTCGGCAGGGAACTCTCTGTCACCCCTCCACTTT. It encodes CAGSQESAGNSLSPLHF.

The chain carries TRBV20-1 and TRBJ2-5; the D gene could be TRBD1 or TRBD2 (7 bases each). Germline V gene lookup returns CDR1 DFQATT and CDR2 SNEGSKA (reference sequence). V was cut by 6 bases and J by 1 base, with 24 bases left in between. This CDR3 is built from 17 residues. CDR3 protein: CSARGWEGTDAQETQYF. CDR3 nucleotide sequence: TGCAGTGCCAGGGGGTGGGAGGGGACCGACGCCCAAGAGACCCAGTACTTC.

The CDR3 sequence: CASSPIYGAVNQETQYF. CDR3 nucleotides: TGTGCCAGCAGTCCCATCTACGGGGCCGTCAACCAAGAGACCCAGTACTTC. This chain joins TRBV6-5 and TRBJ2-5, with D perhaps given as TRBD1 or TRBD2 (5 bases each). Looked up from germline, CDR1 is MNHEY and CDR2 is SVGAGI. The length of the CDR3 is 17 residues. The V end lost 5 bases, the J end lost 0 bases, and 19 bases lay between the germline ends.

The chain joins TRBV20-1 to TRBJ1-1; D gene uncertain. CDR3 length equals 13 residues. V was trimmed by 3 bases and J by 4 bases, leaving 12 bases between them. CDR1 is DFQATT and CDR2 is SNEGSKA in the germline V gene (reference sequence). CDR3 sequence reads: CSASASWGTEAFF. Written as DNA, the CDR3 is TGCAGTGCTAGTGCTTCTTGGGGCACTGAAGCTTTCTTT.

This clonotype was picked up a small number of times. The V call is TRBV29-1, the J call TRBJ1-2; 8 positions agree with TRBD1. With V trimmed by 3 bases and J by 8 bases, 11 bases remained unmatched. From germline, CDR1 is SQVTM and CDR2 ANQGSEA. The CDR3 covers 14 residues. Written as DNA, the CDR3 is TGCAGCGTTGAGGAGGGACAGGCGTCAGAGGGCTACACCTTC. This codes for CSVEEGQASEGYTF. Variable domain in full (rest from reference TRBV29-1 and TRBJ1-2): SAVISQKPSRDICQRGTSLTIQCQVDSQVTMMFWYRQQPGQSLTLIATANQGSEATYESGFVIDKFPISRPNLTFSTLTVSNMSPEDSSIYLCSVEEGQASEGYTFGSGTRLTVV.

The CDR3 region has the DNA TGTGCCAGTAGCCCTCTCCCGGGAGAATACGAGCAGTACTTC. The encoded protein is CASSPLPGEYEQYF. The rearrangement joins TRBV19 to TRBJ2-7, with a possible D match to TRBD2 (6 bases). The CDR3 has 14 residues. The germline CDR1 and CDR2 sequences are LNHDA and SQIVND (reference sequence). V lost 6 bases and J lost 4, with 16 bases in between.